Shown below are 27 T cell receptor beta chains from a single sample sequenced in a study of blood T cell repertoires in COVID-19. Only in-frame clones appear in the TCRdb table, and some are missing; sequencing was by immunoSEQ multiplex PCR. The data show more than 250,000 clones, with roughly 87% seen just once and around 6% held by the top ten. Material: PBMCs or T cells enriched from blood (not recorded which). These receptors were collected from a woman under 40 who had recovered from COVID-19.

The rearrangement joins TRBV7-3 to TRBJ1-4; D uncertain. The CDR3 has 19 residues. CDR1 and CDR2 (germline): SGHTA, FQGTGA. V lost 3 bases, J lost 2 bases, and 22 bases lay in between. DNA for the CDR3: TGTGCCAGCAGCTTCCCCTCGGAGGGCCCCCCACCGACTAATGAAAAACTGTTTTTT. Amino acids: CASSFPSEGPPPTNEKLFF.

The rearrangement links TRBV5-6 to TRBJ1-1, with 7 bases matching TRBD1. The length of the CDR3 is 14 residues. With V trimmed by 4 bases and J by 4 bases, 7 bases remained unmatched. Germline loops: CDR1 SGHDT, CDR2 YYEEEE. CDR3 sequence (DNA): TGTGCCAGCAGCCAGACAGGGTTGAGCACTGAAGCTTTCTTT. Amino acid sequence: CASSQTGLSTEAFF.

V gene TRBV6-5 combines with J gene TRBJ1-1, with TRBD1 matching over 8 bases. The V segment lost 4 bases and the J segment 0 bases; nucleotides outside the gene matches: 4. CDR1 is MNHEY and CDR2 is SVGAGI in the germline V gene. This CDR3 has 15 amino acids. The CDR3 DNA is TGTGCCAGCAGTTTCGGGACAGGATTGAACACTGAAGCTTTCTTT. It specifies CASSFGTGLNTEAFF.

This rearrangement joins TRBV5-1 to TRBJ1-2; D remains ambiguous. Germline CDR1 SGHRS, CDR2 YFSETQ. The germline V and J ends were trimmed by 0 bases and 1 base, with 7 bases remaining between them. The CDR3 sequence is 14 residues long. DNA of the CDR3: TGCGCCAGCAGCTTGGATTCGGTTAACTATGGCTACACCTTC. The encoded protein is CASSLDSVNYGYTF.

The chain uses TRBV6-4 and TRBJ1-1; D remains unclear. The V end lost 7 bases, the J end lost 0 bases, and 12 bases lay between the germline ends. The CDR3 has 14 amino acids. Germline values: CDR1 MRHNA, CDR2 SNTAGT. As DNA, the CDR3 is TGTGCCAGCAAATCAGCGAGCATGAACACTGAAGCTTTCTTT. Protein sequence: CASKSASMNTEAFF.

The gene calls are TRBV19 and TRBJ1-1; tentative D call: TRBD1 (6 bases). Germline V gives CDR1 LNHDA, CDR2 SQIVND (reference sequence). The CDR3 has 18 residues. The germline V and J ends were trimmed by 2 bases and 2 bases, with 21 bases remaining between them. CDR3 sequence: CASSIQWLWGQLNTEAFF. As DNA, the CDR3 is TGTGCCAGTAGTATACAATGGCTCTGGGGGCAGCTTAACACTGAAGCTTTCTTT.

V usage is TRBV19 and J usage is TRBJ1-2, with D uncertain. CDR1 is LNHDA, CDR2 SQIVND, per germline (reference sequence). V gave up 0 bases and J gave up 2 bases, with 7 bases separating them. This CDR3 has 14 amino acids. In DNA form, the CDR3 reads TGTGCCAGTAGTATAGACGCCACAAACTATGGCTACACCTTC. Residues: CASSIDATNYGYTF. Combining the CDR3 with reference TRBV19 and TRBJ1-2 gives the whole variable domain DGGITQSPKYLFRKEGQNVTLSCEQNLNHDAMYWYRQDPGQGLRLIYYSQIVNDFQKGDIAEGYSVSREKKESFPLTVTSAQKNPTAFYLCASSIDATNYGYTFGSGTRLTVV.

The chain combines TRBV7-9 with TRBJ2-1; D perhaps matches TRBD2 (5 bases). In germline, CDR1 is SEHNR, CDR2 FQNEAQ (reference sequence). Deletions cut 3 bases from V and 8 bases from J, with 5 bases between. The CDR3 runs 11 residues. The CDR3 region is CASSFSDEQFF. The CDR3 nucleotides read TGTGCCAGCAGCTTTAGCGATGAGCAGTTCTTC.

This clone has a handful of counts. The V gene is TRBV29-1, the J gene TRBJ1-2; 7 positions agree with TRBD1. The CDR3 contains 15 residues. The J segment lost 3 bases and the V segment lost 0 bases, leaving 7 bases of the junction unmatched. Germline V lookup: CDR1 SQVTM, CDR2 ANQGSEA. As DNA, the CDR3 is TGCAGCGTTGAAGATCTAAGGGGGCGATACTATGGCTACACCTTC. Protein sequence: CSVEDLRGRYYGYTF.

The V gene is TRBV7-8, the J gene TRBJ1-6; no definite D call. Between the trimmed V and J ends, which lost 5 bases and 13 bases, there was a span of 12 bases. The CDR3 totals 12 residues. The V gene's germline CDR1 is SGHVS and CDR2 FQNEAQ. The CDR3 protein is CASSPPSGPLHF. The CDR3 nucleotides read TGTGCCAGCAGCCCCCCATCGGGGCCCCTCCACTTT.

CDR3 nucleotide sequence: TGTGCCTGGTCGGTAGGGGGCCTTTCACCCCTCCACTTT. Amino acid sequence: CAWSVGGLSPLHF. V is TRBV30 and J is TRBJ1-6; 7 bases map to TRBD1. J was trimmed by 9 bases and V by 5 bases; bases with no gene match: 7. CDR3 size: 13 residues. Germline loops: CDR1 GTSNPN, CDR2 SVGIG (reference sequence).

V usage is TRBV24-1 and J usage is TRBJ1-2; D remains ambiguous. V lost 3 bases and J lost 2, with 18 bases in between. The CDR3 totals 17 residues. Germline lookup yields CDR1 KGHDR and CDR2 SFDVKD. As DNA, the CDR3 is TGTGCCACCAGTGATCCTCTTCTCAGGCGCCGGAACTATGGCTACACCTTC. The encoded protein is CATSDPLLRRRNYGYTF.

This clone was recorded only once. V and J are TRBV5-5 and TRBJ1-2, with a weak D call TRBD1 (5 bases). Deletions cut 4 bases from V and 4 bases from J, with 14 bases between. Germline loops: CDR1 SGHKS, CDR2 YYEKEE (reference sequence). This CDR3 is built from 14 residues. This CDR3 reads CASSTGGDLYGYTF. CDR3 DNA sequence: TGTGCCAGCAGCACGGGGGGAGATCTCTATGGCTACACCTTC.

The chain has TRBV7-9 and TRBJ1-1; D possibly corresponds to TRBD1 (5 bases). The CDR3 sequence is 13 residues long. V dropped 4 bases and J dropped 3 bases, with 9 bases sitting between them. Germline loops: CDR1 SEHNR, CDR2 FQNEAQ (reference sequence). The CDR3 coding sequence is TGTGCCAGCAGCTGGACGGGGGACACTGAAGCTTTCTTT. As protein: CASSWTGDTEAFF.

The rearrangement joins TRBV18 to TRBJ1-1; D gene ambiguous. CDR3 length: 15 residues. V was trimmed by 1 base and J by 4 bases, leaving 13 bases between them. The germline gives CDR1 KGHSH, CDR2 LQKENI. The CDR3 loop reads CASSPQVVGGTEAFF. The DNA of the CDR3 is TGTGCCAGCTCACCACAGGTGGTGGGAGGCACTGAAGCTTTCTTT.

The chain couples TRBV7-3 to TRBJ1-1; unclear D gene. V was shortened by 3 bases and J by 7 bases, with 12 bases between the two germline ends. The length of the CDR3 is 13 residues. The germline V gene has CDR1 SGHTA and CDR2 FQGTGA. In DNA form, the CDR3 reads TGTGCCAGCAGCTTGTCTCGGGGTGATGAAGCTTTCTTT. Protein sequence: CASSLSRGDEAFF.

V is TRBV7-2 and J is TRBJ2-4; TRBD2 matches at 9 bases. V shed 0 bases, J shed 2 bases, and the junction held 11 bases outside the gene matches. This CDR3 is built from 19 residues. CDR1 and CDR2 (germline): SGHTA, FQGNSA. The CDR3 bases are TGTGCCAGCAGCTTAGCCCCGGGACTAGCCACTTTGTCCAAAAACATTCAGTACTTC. Translating gives CASSLAPGLATLSKNIQYF. The full variable domain, its missing parts supplied by reference TRBV7-2 and TRBJ2-4, is GAGVSQSPSNKVTEKGKDVELRCDPISGHTALYWYRQSLGQGLEFLIYFQGNSAPDKSGLPSDRFSAERTGGSVSTLTIQRTQQEDSAVYLCASSLAPGLATLSKNIQYFGAGTRLSVL.

The chain employs TRBV7-9 and TRBJ2-7; 10 bases align to TRBD2. Germline CDR1 and CDR2: SEHNR and FQNEAQ (reference sequence). Germline trimming cut 4 bases from V and 6 bases from J; bases unmatched to any gene: 6. CDR3 length: 14 amino acids. CDR3 loop: CASSSLAGEFEQYF. The CDR3 nucleotides read TGTGCCAGCAGCTCCCTAGCGGGGGAGTTCGAGCAGTACTTC.

The chain is built from TRBV20-1 and TRBJ2-1; the match to TRBD2 covers 10 bases. V dropped 3 bases and J dropped 9; count of bases not matched to a gene: 14. CDR1 DFQATT and CDR2 SNEGSKA come from the germline V gene (reference sequence). The CDR3 totals 16 residues. CDR3 sequence (DNA): TGCAGTGCTAGTGGGCTAGCGGGGGCCCCTCCCCCTGAGCAGTTCTTC. Translating gives CSASGLAGAPPPEQFF.

The chain recombines TRBV14 with TRBJ1-2; possibly TRBD1 for D (5 bases). Germline CDR1 reads SGHDN; CDR2 reads FVKESK. The CDR3 spans 13 residues. Trimming stripped 6 bases from V and 6 bases from J, with 14 bases between. CDR3 nucleotide sequence: TGTGCCAGCAGGGAGACGGGGGGAAATGGCTACACCTTC. It codes for CASRETGGNGYTF. Supplemented by reference TRBV14 and TRBJ1-2, the full variable domain reads EAGVTQFPSHSVIEKGQTVTLRCDPISGHDNLYWYRRVMGKEIKFLLHFVKESKQDESGMPNNRFLAERTGGTYSTLKVQPAELEDSGVYFCASRETGGNGYTFGSGTRLTVV.

V gene TRBV10-1 combines with J gene TRBJ2-1; TRBD2 is a possible D gene (5 bases). The length of the CDR3 is 15 residues. The germline V gene has CDR1 WNHNN and CDR2 SYGVQD (reference sequence). The V end lost 4 bases, the J end lost 7 bases, and 17 bases lay between the germline ends. The CDR3 sequence: CASSGETIEENEQFF. Written as DNA, the CDR3 is TGCGCCAGCAGTGGAGAGACTATTGAAGAGAATGAGCAGTTCTTC.

This chain joins TRBV10-1 and TRBJ1-5, with a weak D call TRBD1 (5 bases). Germline CDR1 reads WNHNN; CDR2 reads SYGVQD (reference sequence). The V gene lost 4 bases and the J gene lost 3 bases, with 7 bases spanning the gap. This CDR3 spans 13 amino acids. The CDR3 DNA is TGCGCCAGCAGTGCGGGGGACAATCAGCCCCAGCATTTT. It codes for CASSAGDNQPQHF.

The chain combines TRBV19 with TRBJ1-1; D is undetermined. Germline assignment: CDR1 LNHDA and CDR2 SQIVND (reference sequence). This CDR3 region has 15 residues. V was cut by 6 bases and J by 2 bases, with 16 bases left in between. The CDR3 region has the DNA TGTGCCAGTAGCGCCTCACAGACGATAAACACTGAAGCTTTCTTT. Its translation is CASSASQTINTEAFF.

CDR3 sequence (DNA): TGTGCCACCAGCAGAGGACAGGGGGACCTGAACACTGAAGCTTTCTTT. Protein sequence: CATSRGQGDLNTEAFF. J is TRBJ1-1 and V is TRBV15; 9 nucleotides agree with TRBD1. After removal of 1 base from V and 0 bases from J, the junction contained 3 bases not matched to a gene. The CDR3 runs to 16 residues. The germline V gene has CDR1 LNHNV and CDR2 YYDKDF (reference sequence). The whole variable domain, remainder taken from reference TRBV15 and TRBJ1-1, is DAMVIQNPRYQVTQFGKPVTLSCSQTLNHNVMYWYQQKSSQAPKLLFHYYDKDFNNEADTPDNFQSRRPNTSFCFLDIRSPGLGDTAMYLCATSRGQGDLNTEAFFGQGTRLTVV.

The V call is TRBV5-1, the J call TRBJ1-2; D perhaps matches TRBD1 (6 bases). Germline V CDR1 and CDR2: SGHRS, YFSETQ. The CDR3 has 15 amino acids. The V end was cut by 3 bases, the J end by 2 bases, with 14 bases between. CDR3 nucleotide sequence: TGCGCCAGCAGCTCGGCCCCCGACAGGAACTATGGCTACACCTTC. Translating gives CASSSAPDRNYGYTF. The entire variable domain, with the rest obtained from reference TRBV5-1 and TRBJ1-2, is as follows: KAGVTQTPRYLIKTRGQQVTLSCSPISGHRSVSWYQQTPGQGLQFLFEYFSETQRNKGNFPGRFSGRQFSNSRSEMNVSTLELGDSALYLCASSSAPDRNYGYTFGSGTRLTVV.

The chain links TRBV7-9 to TRBJ1-1; 9 nucleotides match TRBD1. Germline-derived CDR1 and CDR2 are SEHNR and FQNEAQ (reference sequence). V shed 4 bases, J shed 5 bases, and the junction held 8 bases outside the gene matches. CDR3 size: 15 residues. CDR3 in DNA: TGTGCCAGCAGCTCCCAACAGGGGGCTTGGACTGAAGCTTTCTTT. Translated, it gives CASSSQQGAWTEAFF.

This clone appeared a few times. The rearrangement uses TRBV5-6 and TRBJ1-5, with TRBD1 identical over 8 bases. V gave up 3 bases and J gave up 4 bases; unmatched junction bases: 6. The CDR3 sequence is 15 residues long. Germline CDR1 and CDR2: SGHDT and YYEEEE. The CDR3 loop is CASSSRGLGNQPQHF. The CDR3 nucleotides are TGTGCCAGCAGCTCCAGGGGGCTGGGGAATCAGCCCCAGCATTTT.